This entry describes one T cell receptor (beta chain). The data originate from a study of T cell changes during pregnancy in multiple sclerosis. Here immunoSEQ multiplex PCR was the method, and the copy in TCRdb shows in-frame clones only, minus some. Of under 100,000 clones in the sample, nearly 95% were seen once. The clonotype originates from a female donor with multiple sclerosis, enrolled in a pregnancy study. This specimen was peripheral blood, taken in the second trimester of pregnancy.

The CDR3 region has the DNA TGTGCCAGCTCACCAACCACAGGGGGCTCTGGAAACACCATATATTTT. Its translation: CASSPTTGGSGNTIYF. The J gene is TRBJ1-3, the V gene TRBV18; TRBD1 agrees at 8 bases. The V gene's germline CDR1 is KGHSH and CDR2 LQKENI. This CDR3 is 16 amino acids long. V lost 2 bases, J lost 0 bases, and 3 bases stayed unmatched.